These 7 T cell receptor beta chains were all obtained from the same sample, sequenced in a study of T-cell memory formation after mild COVID-19. TCRdb redid the calling of the 5' RACE reads with MiXCR, one entry per CDR3 protein. The table includes about 610,000 distinct CDR3 sequences, approximately 15% detected once. The source material was PBMCs or a T cell subset sorted from them (not recorded which). The receptors shown here come from an adult woman who had mild COVID-19 (a few samples of this study predate the infection). Cell type and time point are not known.

Only a few counts were recorded for this clonotype. V is TRBV5-1 and J is TRBJ1-1; weak D call: TRBD1 (5 bases). CDR1 is SGHRS and CDR2 is YFSETQ in the germline V gene. The CDR3 length is 16 residues. The V and J ends lost 0 bases and 5 bases respectively, with 17 bases between them. The CDR3 region is CASSLDSVGGQTEAFF. Written as DNA, the CDR3 is TGCGCCAGCAGCTTGGATTCAGTCGGGGGTCAGACTGAAGCTTTCTTT.

The rearrangement uses TRBV5-1 and TRBJ2-5; D ambiguous. The CDR3 has 10 residues. V was cut by 7 bases and J by 5 bases, with 6 bases left in between. Germline CDR1 is SGHRS and CDR2 is YFSETQ. This CDR3 is CASWVETQYF. The DNA of the CDR3 is TGCGCCAGCTGGGTGGAGACCCAGTACTTC.

The sample holds a few counts of this clonotype. The V and J genes are TRBV5-1 and TRBJ2-5; TRBD2 aligns across 8 bases. The CDR3 totals 14 residues. Germline-derived CDR1 and CDR2 are SGHRS and YFSETQ. The ends lost 4 bases at V and 3 bases at J; junction bases unmatched: 5. This CDR3 is CASSAAGGKETQYF. In nucleotides, the CDR3 is TGCGCCAGCAGCGCTGCGGGGGGTAAAGAGACCCAGTACTTC.

This rearrangement joins TRBV19 to TRBJ2-7; 10 bases are a match to TRBD2. Germline values: CDR1 LNHDA, CDR2 SQIVND (reference sequence). Trimming took 4 bases from V and 7 from J; bases not matched to a gene: 7. The CDR3 extends over 14 amino acids. CDR3 protein: CASSTLGTSEEQYF. The CDR3 nucleotides read TGTGCCAGTAGTACCCTCGGGACTAGCGAAGAGCAGTACTTC. The complete variable domain, with remaining parts taken from reference TRBV19 and TRBJ2-7, reads DGGITQSPKYLFRKEGQNVTLSCEQNLNHDAMYWYRQDPGQGLRLIYYSQIVNDFQKGDIAEGYSVSREKKESFPLTVTSAQKNPTAFYLCASSTLGTSEEQYFGPGTRLTVT.

The V gene is TRBV5-1, the J gene TRBJ2-5, with 7 bases matching TRBD1. Germline V gene lookup returns CDR1 SGHRS and CDR2 YFSETQ. Germline trimming cut 3 bases from V and 5 bases from J; bases unmatched to any gene: 13. This CDR3 region has 16 residues. The CDR3 DNA is TGCGCCAGCAGCTATCCTCGGGACAGCGGAATCGAGACCCAGTACTTC. It codes for CASSYPRDSGIETQYF.

The gene calls are TRBV4-2 and TRBJ2-1; TRBD2 agrees at 13 bases. Germline assignment: CDR1 LGHNA and CDR2 YNFKEQ. J was trimmed by 7 bases and V by 0 bases; bases with no gene match: 3. The CDR3 loop spans 16 amino acids. CDR3 region: CASSQERTSGGNEQFF. In DNA form, the CDR3 reads TGTGCCAGCAGCCAAGAGAGGACTAGCGGGGGTAATGAGCAGTTCTTC.

The rearrangement joins TRBV29-1 to TRBJ2-7, with 8 bases aligning to TRBD1. This CDR3 has 11 residues. Per the germline V gene, CDR1 is SQVTM and CDR2 is ANQGSEA. Unmatched junction bases numbered 2, after V lost 4 bases and J lost 6 bases. This CDR3 is CSVVQGAEQYF. CDR3 bases: TGCAGCGTTGTGCAGGGGGCCGAGCAGTACTTC.